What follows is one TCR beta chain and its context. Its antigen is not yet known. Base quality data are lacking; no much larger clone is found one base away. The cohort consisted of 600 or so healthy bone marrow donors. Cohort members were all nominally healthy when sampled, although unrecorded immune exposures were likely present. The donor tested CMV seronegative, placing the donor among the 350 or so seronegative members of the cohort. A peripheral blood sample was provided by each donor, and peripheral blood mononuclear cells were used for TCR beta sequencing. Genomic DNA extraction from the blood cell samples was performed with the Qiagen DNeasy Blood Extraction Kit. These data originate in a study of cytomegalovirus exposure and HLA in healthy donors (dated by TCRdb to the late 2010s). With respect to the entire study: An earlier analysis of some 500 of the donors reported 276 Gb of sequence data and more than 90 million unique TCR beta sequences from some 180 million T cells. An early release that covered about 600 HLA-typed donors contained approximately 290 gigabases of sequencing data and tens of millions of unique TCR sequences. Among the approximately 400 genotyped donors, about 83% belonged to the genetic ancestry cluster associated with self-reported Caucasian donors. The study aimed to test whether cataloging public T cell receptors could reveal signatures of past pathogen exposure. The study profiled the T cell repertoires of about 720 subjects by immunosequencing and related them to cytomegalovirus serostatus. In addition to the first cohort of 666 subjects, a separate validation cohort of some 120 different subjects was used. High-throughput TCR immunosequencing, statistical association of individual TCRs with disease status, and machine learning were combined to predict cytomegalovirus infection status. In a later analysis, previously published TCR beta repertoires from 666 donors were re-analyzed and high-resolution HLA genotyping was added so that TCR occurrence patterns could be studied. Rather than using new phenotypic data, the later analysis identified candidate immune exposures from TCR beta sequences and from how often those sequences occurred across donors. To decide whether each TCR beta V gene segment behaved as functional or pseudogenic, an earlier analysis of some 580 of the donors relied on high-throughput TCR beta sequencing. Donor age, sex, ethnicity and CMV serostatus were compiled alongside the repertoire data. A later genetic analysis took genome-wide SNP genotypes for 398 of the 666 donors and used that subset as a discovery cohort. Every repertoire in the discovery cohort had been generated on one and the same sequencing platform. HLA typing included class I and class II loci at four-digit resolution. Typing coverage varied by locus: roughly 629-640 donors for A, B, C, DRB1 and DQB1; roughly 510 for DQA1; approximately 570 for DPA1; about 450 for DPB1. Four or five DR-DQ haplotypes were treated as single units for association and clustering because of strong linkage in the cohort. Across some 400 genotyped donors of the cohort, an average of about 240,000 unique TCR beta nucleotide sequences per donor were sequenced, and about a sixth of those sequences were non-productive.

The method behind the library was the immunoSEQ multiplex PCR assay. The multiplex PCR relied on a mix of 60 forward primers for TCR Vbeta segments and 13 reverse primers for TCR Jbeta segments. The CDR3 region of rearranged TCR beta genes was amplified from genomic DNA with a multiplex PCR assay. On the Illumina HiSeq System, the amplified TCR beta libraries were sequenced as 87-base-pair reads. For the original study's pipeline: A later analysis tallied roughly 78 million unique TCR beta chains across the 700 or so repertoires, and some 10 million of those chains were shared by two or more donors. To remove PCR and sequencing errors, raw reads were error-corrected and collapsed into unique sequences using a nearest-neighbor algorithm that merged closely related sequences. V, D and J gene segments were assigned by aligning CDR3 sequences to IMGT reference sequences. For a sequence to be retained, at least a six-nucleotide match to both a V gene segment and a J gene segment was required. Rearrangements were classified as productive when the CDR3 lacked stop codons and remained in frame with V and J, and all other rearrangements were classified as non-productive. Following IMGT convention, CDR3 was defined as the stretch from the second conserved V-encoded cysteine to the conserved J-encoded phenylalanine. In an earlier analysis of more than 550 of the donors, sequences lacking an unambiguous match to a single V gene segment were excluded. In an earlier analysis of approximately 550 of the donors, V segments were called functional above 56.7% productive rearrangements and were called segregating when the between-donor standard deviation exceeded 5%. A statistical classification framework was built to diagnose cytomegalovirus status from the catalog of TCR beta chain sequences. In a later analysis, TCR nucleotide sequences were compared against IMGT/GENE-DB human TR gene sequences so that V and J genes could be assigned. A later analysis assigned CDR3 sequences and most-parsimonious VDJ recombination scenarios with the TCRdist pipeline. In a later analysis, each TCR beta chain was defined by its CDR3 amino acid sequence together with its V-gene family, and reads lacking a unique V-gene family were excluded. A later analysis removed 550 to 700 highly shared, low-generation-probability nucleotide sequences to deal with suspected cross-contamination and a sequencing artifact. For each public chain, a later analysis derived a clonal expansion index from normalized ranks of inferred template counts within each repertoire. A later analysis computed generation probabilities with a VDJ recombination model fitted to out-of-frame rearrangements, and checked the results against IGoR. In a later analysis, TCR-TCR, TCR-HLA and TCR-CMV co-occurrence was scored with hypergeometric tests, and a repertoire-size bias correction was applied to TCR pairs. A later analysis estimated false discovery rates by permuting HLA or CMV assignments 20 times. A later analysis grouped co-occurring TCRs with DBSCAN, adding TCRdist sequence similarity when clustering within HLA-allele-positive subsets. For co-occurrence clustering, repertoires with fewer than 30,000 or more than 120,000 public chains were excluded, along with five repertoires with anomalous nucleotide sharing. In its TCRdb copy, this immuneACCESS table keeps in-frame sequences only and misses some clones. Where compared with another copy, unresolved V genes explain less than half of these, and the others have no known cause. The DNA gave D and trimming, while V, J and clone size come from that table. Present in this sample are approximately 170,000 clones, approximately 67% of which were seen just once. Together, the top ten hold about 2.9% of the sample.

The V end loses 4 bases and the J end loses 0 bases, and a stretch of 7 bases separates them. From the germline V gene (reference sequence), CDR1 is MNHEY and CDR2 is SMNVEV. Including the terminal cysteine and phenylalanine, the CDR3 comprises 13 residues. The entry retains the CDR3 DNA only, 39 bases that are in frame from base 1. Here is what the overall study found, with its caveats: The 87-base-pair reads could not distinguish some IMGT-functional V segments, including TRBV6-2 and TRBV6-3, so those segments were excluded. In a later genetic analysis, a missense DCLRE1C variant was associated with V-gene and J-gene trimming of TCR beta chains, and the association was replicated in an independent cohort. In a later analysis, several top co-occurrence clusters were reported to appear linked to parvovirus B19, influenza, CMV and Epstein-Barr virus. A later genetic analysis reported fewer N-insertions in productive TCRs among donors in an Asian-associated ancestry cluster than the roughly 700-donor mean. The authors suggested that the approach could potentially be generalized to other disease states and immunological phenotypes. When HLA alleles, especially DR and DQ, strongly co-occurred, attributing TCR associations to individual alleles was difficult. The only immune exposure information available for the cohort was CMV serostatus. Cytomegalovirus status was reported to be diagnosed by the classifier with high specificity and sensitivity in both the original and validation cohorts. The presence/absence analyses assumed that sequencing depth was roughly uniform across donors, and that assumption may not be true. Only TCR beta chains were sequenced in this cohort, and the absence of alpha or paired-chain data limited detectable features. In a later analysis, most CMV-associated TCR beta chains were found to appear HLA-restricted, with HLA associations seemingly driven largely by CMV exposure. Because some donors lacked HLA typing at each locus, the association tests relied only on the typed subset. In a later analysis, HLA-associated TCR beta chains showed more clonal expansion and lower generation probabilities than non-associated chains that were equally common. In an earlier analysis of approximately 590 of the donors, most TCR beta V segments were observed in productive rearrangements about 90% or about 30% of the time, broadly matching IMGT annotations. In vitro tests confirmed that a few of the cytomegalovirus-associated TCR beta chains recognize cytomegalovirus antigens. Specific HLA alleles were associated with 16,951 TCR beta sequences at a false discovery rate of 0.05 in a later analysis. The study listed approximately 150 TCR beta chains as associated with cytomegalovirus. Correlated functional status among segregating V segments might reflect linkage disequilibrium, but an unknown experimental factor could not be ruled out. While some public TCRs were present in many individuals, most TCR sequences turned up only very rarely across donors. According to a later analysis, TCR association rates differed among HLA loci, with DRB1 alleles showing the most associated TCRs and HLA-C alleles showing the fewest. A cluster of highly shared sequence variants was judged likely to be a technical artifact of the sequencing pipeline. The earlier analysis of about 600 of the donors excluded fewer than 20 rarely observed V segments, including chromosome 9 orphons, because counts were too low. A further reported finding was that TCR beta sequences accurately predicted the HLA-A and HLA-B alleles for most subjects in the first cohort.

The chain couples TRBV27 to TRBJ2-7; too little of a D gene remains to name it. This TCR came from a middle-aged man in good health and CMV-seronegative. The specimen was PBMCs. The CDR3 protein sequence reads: CASSSPYSYEQYF. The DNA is TGTGCCAGCAGTTCTCCCTACTCCTACGAGCAGTACTTC.